This passage covers 12 T cell receptor beta chains from one sample sequenced in a study of OX40 agonist ivuxolimab in advanced cancers. Profiling relied on immunoSEQ multiplex PCR, and the TCRdb table lists in-frame clones only, not all of them. This sample has 75,000 to 95,000 clones; just under 95% occur once, and the top ten carry 11%. The sample in question was CD4+ or CD8+ T cells sorted from blood, obtained in a trial of the OX40 agonist ivuxolimab. Source of these receptors: an adult with an advanced solid tumor such as melanoma, head and neck, liver or kidney cancer.

The chain couples TRBV14 to TRBJ1-1; D unresolved. Germline values: CDR1 SGHDN, CDR2 FVKESK. CDR3 length: 14 amino acids. Between the trimmed V and J ends, which lost 1 base and 1 base, there was a span of 7 bases. The chain's CDR3 is CASSQVRQNTEAFF. Written as DNA, the CDR3 is TGTGCCAGCAGCCAAGTGCGGCAGAACACTGAAGCTTTCTTT.

The rearrangement uses TRBV6-5 and TRBJ2-3; TRBD2 matches 8 bases. This CDR3 has 16 amino acids. Trimming at V came to 0 bases and at J to 2 bases, leaving 4 bases not matched to a gene. Germline V gene data show CDR1 as MNHEY and CDR2 as SVGAGI. The CDR3 DNA sequence: TGTGCCAGCAGTTACTCTGGCGGGGGGATCACAGATACGCAGTATTTT. It is translated as CASSYSGGGITDTQYF.

This chain uses TRBV27 with TRBJ2-5; 8 bases match TRBD1. The CDR3 has 18 residues. Germline V gives CDR1 MNHEY, CDR2 SMNVEV (reference sequence). Losses at the gene ends were 4 bases for V and 5 bases for J; bases not matched to a gene: 18. CDR3 loop: CASSSPTTGQGATETQYF. CDR3 coding DNA: TGTGCCAGCAGTTCCCCAACGACGGGGCAGGGGGCAACGGAGACCCAGTACTTC.

Only one count was recorded for this clone. The rearrangement joins TRBV6-4 to TRBJ2-2; D is uncertain. CDR3 size: 14 residues. Per germline, CDR1 MRHNA and CDR2 SNTAGT. V lost 3 bases and J lost 3, with 8 bases in between. The CDR3 DNA follows: TGTGCCAGCAGTGAGTCGCAGTACACCGGGGAGCTGTTTTTT. Its translation is CASSESQYTGELFF.

The chain carries TRBV14 and TRBJ2-1; TRBD1 matches 8 bases. The CDR3 length is 16 residues. Germline V gives CDR1 SGHDN, CDR2 FVKESK. V lost 3 bases, J lost 7 bases, and 11 bases stayed unmatched. This chain's CDR3 is CASSHYLGQERNEQFF. In nucleotides, the CDR3 is TGTGCCAGCAGCCATTATCTGGGACAGGAGAGGAATGAGCAGTTCTTC.

This clone was seen more than once but under ten times. The chain carries TRBV4-1 and TRBJ1-2; TRBD1 is a possible D gene (5 bases). The V end lost 0 bases, the J end lost 8 bases, and 13 bases lay between the germline ends. This CDR3 comprises 14 residues. Germline lookup yields CDR1 MGHRA and CDR2 YSYEKL. The CDR3: CASSQENWRDGYTF. CDR3 in DNA: TGCGCCAGCAGCCAAGAAAATTGGAGGGACGGCTACACCTTC.

The V call is TRBV27, the J call TRBJ2-1; TRBD1 aligns across 9 bases. The V segment lost 10 bases and the J segment 8 bases; nucleotides outside the gene matches: 6. The germline gives CDR1 MNHEY, CDR2 SMNVEV (reference sequence). The CDR3 is made up of 12 amino acids. The CDR3 nucleotides read TGTGCCACCTCGACAGGGGGTTATGAGCAGTTCTTC. It codes for CATSTGGYEQFF.

This chain uses TRBV7-6 with TRBJ2-2; D remains ambiguous. V was shortened by 1 base and J by 8 bases, with 5 bases between the two germline ends. Germline CDR1 reads SGHVS; CDR2 reads FNYEAQ. The CDR3 has 12 residues. The CDR3 DNA reads as TGTGCCAGCAGCTTAGGTCTAGGGGAGCTGTTTTTT. It yields the protein CASSLGLGELFF.

The V and J genes are TRBV5-5 and TRBJ1-1; 10 positions match TRBD1. V lost 5 bases and J lost 4; bases outside the gene matches: 17. Germline CDR1 reads SGHKS; CDR2 reads YYEKEE (reference sequence). CDR3 length equals 18 residues. CDR3 loop: CASSLPPGTGAQGTEAFF. The CDR3 DNA is TGTGCCAGCAGTCTTCCTCCCGGGACAGGGGCTCAGGGCACTGAAGCTTTCTTT. The whole variable domain, remainder taken from reference TRBV5-5 and TRBJ1-1, is DAGVTQSPTHLIKTRGQQVTLRCSPISGHKSVSWYQQVLGQGPQFIFQYYEKEERGRGNFPDRFSARQFPNYSSELNVNALLLGDSALYLCASSLPPGTGAQGTEAFFGQGTRLTVV.

The chain is built from TRBV11-3 and TRBJ2-3, with D perhaps TRBD1 (6 bases). The CDR3 is 16 residues long. Trimming removed 5 bases at V and 0 bases at J, with 15 bases between. Germline values: CDR1 SGHNT, CDR2 YENEEA. The CDR3 spells CASSHRDIGSTDTQYF. CDR3 in DNA: TGTGCCAGCAGCCACCGGGACATCGGGAGCACAGATACGCAGTATTTT.

This clone showed up just a few times. The genes are TRBV6-4 and TRBJ2-2; TRBD2 aligns across 12 bases. CDR3 length: 15 amino acids. J was trimmed by 4 bases and V by 3 bases; bases with no gene match: 0. Germline CDR1 MRHNA, CDR2 SNTAGT. The CDR3 bases are TGTGCCAGCAGTGAACTAGCGGGGGGCACCGGGGAGCTGTTTTTT. Translation gives CASSELAGGTGELFF.

The V call is TRBV6-1, the J call TRBJ1-1; no definite D call. In germline, CDR1 is MNHNS, CDR2 SASEGT. Trimming shortened V by 3 bases and J by 5 bases, and 13 bases separated the two germline ends. The CDR3 is made up of 14 amino acids. The DNA for the CDR3 is TGTGCCAGCAGTGAGGCAGTCCTGTGGACTGAAGCTTTCTTT. It specifies CASSEAVLWTEAFF.